These T cell receptor beta chains were read from a single sample in a study of T cells expressing NK-cell markers. TCRdb reprocessed the 5' RACE reads, keeping one entry per CDR3 protein, no DNA. The repertoire table contains more than 400,000 distinct CDR3 sequences. The sequenced material came from blood T cells: a sorted CD56 or NKG2C T cell subset, CD4+ or CD8+ T cells, or bulk PBMC T cells (not recorded which). The receptors stem from a woman aged 18-70 years in good health. CDR3s include the opening cysteine and the closing phenylalanine or tryptophan.

V: TRBV7-9; J: TRBJ2-5; CDR3: CASSFLGFQETQYF
V: TRBV3-1; J: TRBJ1-1; CDR3: CASSLHYRERPEAFF
V: TRBV20-1; J: TRBJ1-1; CDR3: CSARDQTRLVGAFF
V: TRBV9; J: TRBJ2-1; CDR3: CASSPRLALHNEQFF
V: TRBV11-1; J: TRBJ2-1; CDR3: CASSFAQGFSQDYYNEQFF
V: TRBV20-1; J: TRBJ1-1; CDR3: CSAEPIADRGPNTEAFF
V: TRBV11-3; J: TRBJ2-1; CDR3: CASSLFDRDSYNEQFF
V: TRBV20-1; J: TRBJ2-5; CDR3: CSANPQDQPTVLGPKETQYF
V: TRBV6-5; J: TRBJ2-7; CDR3: CASSYDRAGDEQYF
V: TRBV29-1; J: TRBJ2-3; CDR3: CSAARFVTDTQYF